The sequence of this T cell receptor (beta chain) was determined in a study of Ad26.COV2.S vaccination and SARS-CoV-2 variants. Study information: Once, or twice with 56 days between doses, Ad26.COV2.S was given intramuscularly.

The V end was cut by 0 bases, the J end by 1 base, with 1 base between. The CDR3 contains 12 residues. The V gene's germline CDR1 is SGHRS and CDR2 YFSETQ. Comments on this clone: Other nucleotide sequences from this sample produce the same CDR3.

Treatment noted: some 20 received Ad26.COV2.S at low or high dose, single or two shots; roughly five received placebo; per-sample allocation not given. Samples were taken on day 63 after the first vaccine or placebo injection. An adult aged 18-55 years in Boston served as the donor. Sequencing was performed with immunoSEQ multiplex PCR; in TCRdb, only in-frame clones are kept and a portion is missing. The repertoire consists of some 300,000 clones, with 85% occurring once and the leading ten covering 2% to 2.5%. The source of this sequence is a person between 18 and 60 years old who received the Ad26.COV2.S COVID-19 vaccine or a placebo. The chain combines TRBV5-1 with TRBJ1-2, with unresolved D. The sequenced sample was peripheral blood, obtained in a trial of Ad26.COV2.S vaccine versus placebo. The DNA of the CDR3 is TGCGCCAGCAGCTTGGATAACTATGGCTACACCTTC. Translated, it gives CASSLDNYGYTF.